This TCR beta chain was obtained from a study of response to subunit inactivated influenza vaccine. Findings of the study overall: Authors suggested few new T cells are recruited by each seasonal influenza vaccination.

Looked up from germline, CDR1 is DFQATT and CDR2 is SNEGSKA (reference sequence). This CDR3 spans 14 amino acids. With V trimmed by 6 bases and J by 6 bases, 11 bases remained unmatched. This clonotype occurred a few times. Its antigen is not identified. TCRdb processed the RT-PCR reads anew with MiXCR; each CDR3 protein has one entry. The table records roughly 460,000 distinct CDR3 sequences, about a tenth of them present only once. Specimen: PBMCs from blood, collected roughly 45 days after vaccination. The TCR comes from a man in his forties or fifties who received an inactivated influenza vaccine. The chain is built from TRBV20-1 and TRBJ2-7, with 10 bases lining up with TRBD2. CDR3: CSAPTSGIGSEQYF. The CDR3 nucleotides read TGCAGTGCGCCTACTAGCGGGATAGGTTCCGAGCAGTACTTC.